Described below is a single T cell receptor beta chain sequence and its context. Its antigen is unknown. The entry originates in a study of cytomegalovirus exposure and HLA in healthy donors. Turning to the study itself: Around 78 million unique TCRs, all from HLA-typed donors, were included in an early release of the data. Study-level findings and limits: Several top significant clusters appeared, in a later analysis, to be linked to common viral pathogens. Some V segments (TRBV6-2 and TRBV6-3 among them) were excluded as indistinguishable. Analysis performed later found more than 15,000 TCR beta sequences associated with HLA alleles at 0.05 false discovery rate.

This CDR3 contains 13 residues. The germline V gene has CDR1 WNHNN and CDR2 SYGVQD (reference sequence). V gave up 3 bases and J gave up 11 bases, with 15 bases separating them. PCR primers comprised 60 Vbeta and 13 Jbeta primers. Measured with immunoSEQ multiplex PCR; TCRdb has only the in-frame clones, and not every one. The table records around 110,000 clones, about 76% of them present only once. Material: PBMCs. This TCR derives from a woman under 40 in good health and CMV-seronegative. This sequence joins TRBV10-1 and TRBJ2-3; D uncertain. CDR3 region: CASSDHTISQQYF. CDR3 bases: TGCGCCAGCAGTGACCATACAATTAGCCAGCAGTATTTT.